Shown below are 6 T cell receptor beta chains from a single sample sequenced in a study. TCRdb re-analysed the 5' RACE reads in MiXCR, keeping a single row per CDR3 protein. The sample holds about 55,000 distinct CDR3 sequences; roughly 18% are singletons and the top ten take about 2.1%. The material sequenced was naive CD4+ T cells sorted from blood. Subset given: naive CD4+ T cells, CD4+CD45RA+CD25-. These receptors were collected from a female donor with breast cancer.

This clonotype showed up many times. The rearrangement joins TRBV4-1 to TRBJ1-1, with unresolved D. Germline V gene lookup returns CDR1 MGHRA and CDR2 YSYEKL. V dropped 0 bases and J dropped 2 bases, with 4 bases sitting between them. This CDR3 is built from 13 residues. The CDR3 DNA reads as TGCGCCAGCAGCCAAGAGCACAACACTGAAGCTTTCTTT. Protein: CASSQEHNTEAFF.

This clonotype has just a few counts. The DNA of the CDR3 is TGTGCCAGCAGCTTAGTGGGGGGCACTAACTATGGCTACACCTTC. Encoded protein: CASSLVGGTNYGYTF. The V gene is TRBV7-9, the J gene TRBJ1-2; the D gene is possibly TRBD1 (6 bases). This CDR3 contains 15 residues. Trimming left V 1 base short and J 0 bases short, with 9 bases between. Germline-derived CDR1 and CDR2 are SEHNR and FQNEAQ (reference sequence). The complete variable domain, with remaining parts taken from reference TRBV7-9 and TRBJ1-2, reads DTGVSQNPRHKITKRGQNVTFRCDPISEHNRLYWYRQTLGQGPEFLTYFQNEAQLEKSRLLSDRFSAERPKGSFSTLEIQRTEQGDSAMYLCASSLVGGTNYGYTFGSGTRLTVV.

The table lists this clonotype with many counts. This chain connects TRBV7-2 to TRBJ2-1, with 8 bases fitting TRBD2. Germline values: CDR1 SGHTA, CDR2 FQGNSA. V dropped 9 bases and J dropped 5; count of bases not matched to a gene: 9. The CDR3 sequence is 14 residues long. CDR3 sequence (DNA): TGTGCCAGTAAGAGGTCGGGAGGGCACAATGAGCAGTTCTTC. This sequence encodes CASKRSGGHNEQFF. Full variable domain (missing parts from reference TRBV7-2 and TRBJ2-1): GAGVSQSPSNKVTEKGKDVELRCDPISGHTALYWYRQSLGQGLEFLIYFQGNSAPDKSGLPSDRFSAERTGGSVSTLTIQRTQQEDSAVYLCASKRSGGHNEQFFGPGTRLTVL.

This clonotype has just one count. This may be a read error, as it is one base from a much larger clone. This chain joins TRBV5-1 and TRBJ2-1; 9 bases line up with TRBD2. V lost 1 base to trimming and J lost 16 bases; unmatched junction nucleotides: 12. This CDR3 spans 14 amino acids. Germline V gene sequence: CDR1 SGHRS, CDR2 YFSETQ. CDR3 DNA sequence: TGCGCCAGCAGCTTGATGGTAGCGGGAGAAACAGGCTTCTTC. Amino acid sequence: CASSLMVAGETGFF.

This clonotype was recorded at least ten times. The V gene is TRBV28, the J gene TRBJ1-6; D is perhaps TRBD1 (5 bases). Germline CDR1 is MDHEN and CDR2 is SYDVKM. This CDR3 has 15 amino acids. With 10 bases removed from V and 6 bases from J, the gap between germline ends came to 19 bases. The CDR3 here is CATSGTGFSNSPLHF. In DNA, the CDR3 is TGTGCCACCTCAGGTACAGGTTTTAGTAATTCACCCCTCCACTTT.

In its sample, this clonotype was seen many times. A junction end diverges from the germline sequence, so it may reflect a read error. The chain joins TRBV20-1 to TRBJ2-7, with 10 bases identical to TRBD2. This CDR3 is 15 amino acids long. Germline CDR1 DFQATT, CDR2 SNEGSKA (reference sequence). The CDR3 bases are TGCAGTGCTAGTGCTAGCGGGAGTACATCCTCCGAGCAGTACTTC. The encoded protein is CSASASGSTSSEQYF.